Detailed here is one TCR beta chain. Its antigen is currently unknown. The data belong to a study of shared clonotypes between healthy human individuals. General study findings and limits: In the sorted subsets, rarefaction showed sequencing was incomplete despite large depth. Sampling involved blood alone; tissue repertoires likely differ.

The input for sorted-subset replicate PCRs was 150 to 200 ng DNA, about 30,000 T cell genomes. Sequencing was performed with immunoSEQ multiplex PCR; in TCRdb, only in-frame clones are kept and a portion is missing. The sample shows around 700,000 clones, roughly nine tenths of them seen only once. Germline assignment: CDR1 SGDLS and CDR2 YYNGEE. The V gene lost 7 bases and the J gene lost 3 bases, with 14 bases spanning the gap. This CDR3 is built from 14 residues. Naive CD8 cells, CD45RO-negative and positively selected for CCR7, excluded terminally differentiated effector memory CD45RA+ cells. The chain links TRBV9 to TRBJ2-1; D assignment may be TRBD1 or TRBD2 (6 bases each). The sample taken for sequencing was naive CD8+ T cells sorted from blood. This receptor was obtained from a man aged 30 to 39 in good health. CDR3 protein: CASQAGTNYNEQFF. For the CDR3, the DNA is TGTGCCAGCCAGGCGGGGACAAACTACAATGAGCAGTTCTTC.